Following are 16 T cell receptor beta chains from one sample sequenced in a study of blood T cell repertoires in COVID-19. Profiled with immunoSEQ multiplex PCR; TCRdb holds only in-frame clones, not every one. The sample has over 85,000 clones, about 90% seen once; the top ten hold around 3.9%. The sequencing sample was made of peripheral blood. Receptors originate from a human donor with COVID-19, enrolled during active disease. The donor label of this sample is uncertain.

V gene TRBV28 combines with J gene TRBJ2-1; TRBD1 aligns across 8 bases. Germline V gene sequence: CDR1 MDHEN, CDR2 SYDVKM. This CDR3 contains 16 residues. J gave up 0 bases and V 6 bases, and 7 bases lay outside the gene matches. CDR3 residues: CASSTTGVHSYNEQFF. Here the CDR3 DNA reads TGTGCCAGCAGCACGACAGGGGTCCACTCCTACAATGAGCAGTTCTTC. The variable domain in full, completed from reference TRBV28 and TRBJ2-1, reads DVKVTQSSRYLVKRTGEKVFLECVQDMDHENMFWYRQDPGLGLRLIYFSYDVKMKEKGDIPEGYSVSREKKERFSLILESASTNQTSMYLCASSTTGVHSYNEQFFGPGTRLTVL.

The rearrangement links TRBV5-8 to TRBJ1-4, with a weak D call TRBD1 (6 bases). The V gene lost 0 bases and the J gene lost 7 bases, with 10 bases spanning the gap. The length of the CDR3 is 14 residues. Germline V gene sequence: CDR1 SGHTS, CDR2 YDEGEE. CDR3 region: CASSLDRETEKLFF. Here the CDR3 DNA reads TGTGCCAGCAGCTTGGACAGGGAGACTGAAAAACTGTTTTTT.

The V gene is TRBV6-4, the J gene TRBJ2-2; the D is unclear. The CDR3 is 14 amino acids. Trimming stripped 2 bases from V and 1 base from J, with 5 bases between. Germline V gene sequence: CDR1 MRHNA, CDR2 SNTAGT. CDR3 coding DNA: TGTGCCAGCAGTGACCGAGAGAACACCGGGGAGCTGTTTTTT. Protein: CASSDRENTGELFF.

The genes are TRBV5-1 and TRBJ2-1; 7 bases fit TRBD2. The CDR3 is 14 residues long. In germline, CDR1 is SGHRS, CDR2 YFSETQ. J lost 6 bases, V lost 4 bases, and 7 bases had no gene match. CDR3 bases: TGCGCCAGCAGCGGACTCGGGACTACCAATGAGCAGTTCTTC. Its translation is CASSGLGTTNEQFF.

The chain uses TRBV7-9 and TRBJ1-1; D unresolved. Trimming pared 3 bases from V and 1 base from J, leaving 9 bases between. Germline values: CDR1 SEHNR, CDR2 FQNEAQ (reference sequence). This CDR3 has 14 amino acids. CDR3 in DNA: TGTGCCAGCAGCTTCGAGGATAGGAACACTGAAGCTTTCTTT. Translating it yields CASSFEDRNTEAFF.

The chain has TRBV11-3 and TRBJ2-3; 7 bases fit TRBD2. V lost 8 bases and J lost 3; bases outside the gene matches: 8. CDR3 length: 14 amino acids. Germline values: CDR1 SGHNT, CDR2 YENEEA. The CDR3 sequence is CASGVGRETDTQYF. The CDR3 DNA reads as TGTGCCAGCGGGGTGGGGCGGGAGACAGATACGCAGTATTTT.

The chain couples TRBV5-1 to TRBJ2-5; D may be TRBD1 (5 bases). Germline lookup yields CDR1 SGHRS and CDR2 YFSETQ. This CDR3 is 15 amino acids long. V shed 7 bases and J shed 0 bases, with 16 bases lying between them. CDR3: CASRGRVGNQETQYF. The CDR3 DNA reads TGCGCCAGCCGCGGCAGGGTAGGGAACCAAGAGACCCAGTACTTC.

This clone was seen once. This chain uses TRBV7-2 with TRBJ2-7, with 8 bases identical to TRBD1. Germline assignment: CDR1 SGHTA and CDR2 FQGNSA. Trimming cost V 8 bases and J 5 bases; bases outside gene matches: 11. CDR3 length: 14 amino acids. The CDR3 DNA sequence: TGTGCCAGCCGATACGGACAGGGAACGGACGAGCAGTACTTC. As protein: CASRYGQGTDEQYF.

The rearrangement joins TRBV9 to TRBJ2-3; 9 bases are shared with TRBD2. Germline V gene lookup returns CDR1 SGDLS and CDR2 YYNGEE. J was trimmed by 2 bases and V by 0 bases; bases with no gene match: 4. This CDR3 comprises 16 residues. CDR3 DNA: TGTGCCAGCAGCGTAGCTAGCGGGGAGATCACAGATACGCAGTATTTT. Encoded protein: CASSVASGEITDTQYF.

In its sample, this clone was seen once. CDR3 sequence reads: CASSLGARGYGYTF. CDR3 nucleotides: TGTGCCAGCAGTTTGGGGGCCCGGGGCTATGGCTACACCTTC. The chain joins TRBV27 to TRBJ1-2; D perhaps matches TRBD1 (6 bases). Looked up from germline, CDR1 is MNHEY and CDR2 is SMNVEV (reference sequence). V was pared by 3 bases and J by 4 bases, with 12 bases between. The CDR3 runs to 14 residues.

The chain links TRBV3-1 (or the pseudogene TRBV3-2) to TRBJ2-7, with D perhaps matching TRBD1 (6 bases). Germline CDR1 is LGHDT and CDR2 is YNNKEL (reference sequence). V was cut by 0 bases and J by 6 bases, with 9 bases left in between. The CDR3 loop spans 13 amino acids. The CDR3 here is CASSQDRGSEQYF. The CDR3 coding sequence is TGTGCCAGCAGCCAAGATAGGGGGAGCGAGCAGTACTTC.

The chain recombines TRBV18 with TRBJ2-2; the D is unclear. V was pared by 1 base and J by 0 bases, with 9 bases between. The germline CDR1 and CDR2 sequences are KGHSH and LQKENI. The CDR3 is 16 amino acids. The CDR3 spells CASSPQTWSNTGELFF. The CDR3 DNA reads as TGTGCCAGCTCACCACAGACATGGTCGAACACCGGGGAGCTGTTTTTT.

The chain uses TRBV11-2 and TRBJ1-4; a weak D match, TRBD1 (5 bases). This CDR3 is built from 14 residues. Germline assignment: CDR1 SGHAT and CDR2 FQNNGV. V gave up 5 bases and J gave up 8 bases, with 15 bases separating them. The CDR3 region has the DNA TGTGCCAGCAGCCCCGGGGGAGGGATCGAAAAACTGTTTTTT. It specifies CASSPGGGIEKLFF.

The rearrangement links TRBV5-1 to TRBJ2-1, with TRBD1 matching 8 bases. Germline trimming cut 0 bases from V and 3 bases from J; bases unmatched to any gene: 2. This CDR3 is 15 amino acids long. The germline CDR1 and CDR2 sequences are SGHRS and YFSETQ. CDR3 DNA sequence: TGCGCCAGCAGCTTGGTCGGGACAGGCTACAATGAGCAGTTCTTC. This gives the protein CASSLVGTGYNEQFF. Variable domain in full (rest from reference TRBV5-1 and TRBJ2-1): KAGVTQTPRYLIKTRGQQVTLSCSPISGHRSVSWYQQTPGQGLQFLFEYFSETQRNKGNFPGRFSGRQFSNSRSEMNVSTLELGDSALYLCASSLVGTGYNEQFFGPGTRLTVL.

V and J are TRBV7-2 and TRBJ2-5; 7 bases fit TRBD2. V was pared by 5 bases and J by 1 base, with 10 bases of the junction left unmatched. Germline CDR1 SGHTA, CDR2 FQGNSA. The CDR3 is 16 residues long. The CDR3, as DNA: TGTGCCAGCAGCAATCCCTTGGGGAGGGCCCAAGAGACCCAGTACTTC. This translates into CASSNPLGRAQETQYF.

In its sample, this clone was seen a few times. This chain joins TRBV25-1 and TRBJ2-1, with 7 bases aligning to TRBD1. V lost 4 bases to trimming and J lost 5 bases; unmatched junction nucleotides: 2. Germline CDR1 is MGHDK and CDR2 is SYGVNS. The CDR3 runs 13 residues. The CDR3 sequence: CASSGGTDNEQFF. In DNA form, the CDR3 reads TGTGCCAGCAGTGGGGGGACAGACAATGAGCAGTTCTTC.